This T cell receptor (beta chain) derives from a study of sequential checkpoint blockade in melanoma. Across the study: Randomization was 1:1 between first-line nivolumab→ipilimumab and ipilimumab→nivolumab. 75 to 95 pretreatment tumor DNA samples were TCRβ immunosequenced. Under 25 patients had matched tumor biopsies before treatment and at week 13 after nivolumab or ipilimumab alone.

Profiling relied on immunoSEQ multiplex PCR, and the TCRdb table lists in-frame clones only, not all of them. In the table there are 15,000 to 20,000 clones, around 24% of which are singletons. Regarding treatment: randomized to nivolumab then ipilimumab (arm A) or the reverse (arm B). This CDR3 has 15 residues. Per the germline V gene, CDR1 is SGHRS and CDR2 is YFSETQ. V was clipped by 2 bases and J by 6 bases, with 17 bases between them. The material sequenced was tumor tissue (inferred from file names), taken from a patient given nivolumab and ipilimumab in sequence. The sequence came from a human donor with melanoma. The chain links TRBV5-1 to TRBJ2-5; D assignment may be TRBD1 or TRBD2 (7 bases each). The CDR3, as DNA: TGCGCCAGCAGCTTTGACCAGGGGGGGGCTCAGACCCAGTACTTC. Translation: CASSFDQGGAQTQYF.